This T cell receptor (beta chain) was recorded in a study of T cells after yellow fever vaccination. About the study: The fractions with low cell numbers were processed using SMART-Seq v4 Ultra Low Input.

V shed 0 bases and J 8 bases; nucleotides not matched to a gene: 6. This CDR3 is 16 amino acids long. CDR1 is SGHRS, CDR2 YFSETQ, per germline. For this clonotype: Its cognate antigen is unknown.

Study-wide points: Most primary-vaccination clones reappeared after the booster (approximately 96% CD4, about 88% CD8).

One entry per CDR3 protein, called by TCRdb with MiXCR from the 5' RACE reads. The data contain some 500,000 distinct CDR3 sequences, approximately 12% of them singletons. Sequencing used PBMCs, obtained on the day of the yellow fever booster vaccination. This receptor was obtained from a man younger than 40 who received the YFV17D yellow fever vaccine. The chain carries TRBV5-1 and TRBJ2-1, with TRBD2 identical over 12 bases. CDR3 nucleotide sequence: TGCGCCAGCAGCTTGGGTACTAGCGGGAGGTTCTATGAGCAGTTCTTC. Its protein product is CASSLGTSGRFYEQFF.